Below, 27 T cell receptor beta chains from the same sample are listed, as sequenced in a study of beta chain features in type 1 diabetes. Study-level results: Across all four CD4+ subsets, people with type 1 diabetes showed modestly shorter TCRB CDR3s.

These TCRs' antigens remain unknown. The investigators reverse transcribed all of the isolated RNA, so they sequenced expressed TCRB transcripts. Using immunoSEQ multiplex PCR, the repertoire was profiled, and TCRdb retains in-frame clones only, with some absent. The sample contains about 41,000 clones, around 63% of which appear only once. The source material was Tregs from blood. The receptors originated from a man aged 25 to 40 with type 1 diabetes. Some clones in this sample may be carry-over from other donors' samples.

V and J are TRBV18 and TRBJ2-5, with 11 nucleotides matching TRBD2. Unmatched junction bases numbered 9, after V lost 6 bases and J lost 3 bases. The CDR3 is 16 amino acids. Germline V gene data show CDR1 as KGHSH and CDR2 as LQKENI. CDR3 bases: TGTGCCAGCTCCCCAGGGACTAGCGGATTAAAAGAGACCCAGTACTTC. Protein sequence: CASSPGTSGLKETQYF.

As DNA, the CDR3 is TGTGCCAGCAGTTCCCGTTCGTTCGACGAGCAGTACTTC. Protein: CASSSRSFDEQYF. The V call is TRBV5-5, the J call TRBJ2-7, with no clear D. Between the trimmed V and J ends, which lost 5 bases and 5 bases, there was a span of 14 bases. The CDR3 has 13 residues. CDR1 and CDR2 from the germline V gene are SGHKS and YYEKEE (reference sequence).

This chain uses TRBV6-6 with TRBJ1-1; perhaps TRBD1 as D (6 bases). Trimming pared 6 bases from V and 7 bases from J, leaving 12 bases between. Looked up from germline, CDR1 is MNHNY and CDR2 is SVGAGI (reference sequence). This CDR3 comprises 12 residues. CDR3 region: CASSTGLHEAFF. The CDR3 DNA follows: TGTGCCAGCAGCACAGGGTTGCATGAAGCTTTCTTT.

This clone showed up just a few times. The chain links TRBV7-3 to TRBJ2-3, with TRBD2 matching 16 bases. The CDR3 has 18 amino acids. After removal of 5 bases from V and 6 bases from J, the junction contained 11 bases not matched to a gene. From germline, CDR1 is SGHTA and CDR2 FQGTGA. The CDR3 region is CASSRLPGLAGGLDTQYF. CDR3 DNA sequence: TGTGCCAGCAGCCGGCTCCCGGGACTAGCGGGGGGGCTCGATACGCAGTATTTT.

A remark on this clone: In the same sample, other DNA sequences code for this CDR3. The CDR3: CASSPGRGYEQYF. The CDR3 DNA is TGTGCCAGCTCACCCGGCAGGGGCTACGAGCAGTACTTC. The chain has TRBV18 and TRBJ2-7; D perhaps matches TRBD1 (6 bases). Germline CDR1 is KGHSH and CDR2 is LQKENI. Trimming shortened V by 3 bases and J by 3 bases, and 9 bases separated the two germline ends. This CDR3 is 13 amino acids long.

V gene TRBV27 combines with J gene TRBJ2-1, with D tentatively TRBD2 (7 bases). Germline V lookup: CDR1 MNHEY, CDR2 SMNVEV (reference sequence). The CDR3 sequence is 15 residues long. V lost 3 bases and J lost 4, with 13 bases in between. CDR3 loop: CASSLEGGPYNEQFF. CDR3 in DNA: TGTGCCAGCAGTTTGGAGGGGGGGCCGTACAATGAGCAGTTCTTC.

This clone was observed a handful of times. Other DNA sequences of this sample code for an identical CDR3. This rearrangement joins TRBV6-1 to TRBJ1-2; D not resolved. The V end lost 6 bases, the J end lost 12 bases, and 20 bases lay between the germline ends. The germline CDR1 and CDR2 sequences are MNHNS and SASEGT. The CDR3 is 13 residues long. The CDR3 sequence is CASSALSLELDTF. In DNA, the CDR3 is TGTGCCAGCAGCGCCCTAAGTCTCGAACTTGACACCTTC.

The genes are TRBV10-3 and TRBJ2-1, with D possibly TRBD2 on 7 matching bases. Trimming removed 2 bases at V and 4 bases at J, with 21 bases between. The CDR3 runs to 18 residues. CDR1 is ENHRY, CDR2 SYGVKD, per germline. CDR3 coding DNA: TGTGCCATCAGTGAGATAACCCCGGGGCGGGGGCTTTACAATGAGCAGTTCTTC. It is translated as CAISEITPGRGLYNEQFF.

The chain has TRBV12-5 and TRBJ1-6; the D gene is possibly TRBD1 (6 bases). The CDR3 totals 18 residues. Germline CDR1 is LGHNT and CDR2 is FRNRAP. V lost 1 base to trimming and J lost 0 bases, with 13 bases between them. The CDR3 DNA follows: TGTGCTAGTGGTTTGGGACGGACAGCGAGCTCCTATAATTCACCCCTCCACTTT. Its translation: CASGLGRTASSYNSPLHF.

J is TRBJ1-6 and V is TRBV7-2; D gene ambiguous. Per the germline V gene, CDR1 is SGHTA and CDR2 is FQGNSA. This CDR3 comprises 13 residues. Between the trimmed V and J ends, which lost 5 bases and 7 bases, there was a span of 9 bases. The CDR3 loop reads CASSRPQNSPLHF. CDR3 DNA sequence: TGTGCCAGCAGCCGACCACAGAATTCACCCCTCCACTTT.

This clone appeared a few times. This chain connects TRBV28 to TRBJ1-1; tentative D call: TRBD1 (6 bases). V was cut by 6 bases and J by 4 bases, with 12 bases left in between. The CDR3 runs 13 residues. The germline gives CDR1 MDHEN, CDR2 SYDVKM. The CDR3 DNA reads TGTGCCAGCAGACCCCCCAGGGGCACTGAAGCTTTCTTT. It yields the protein CASRPPRGTEAFF.

This clone was recorded only once. V usage is TRBV7-9 and J usage is TRBJ2-3; the match to TRBD2 covers 10 bases. The germline V gene has CDR1 SEHNR and CDR2 FQNEAQ (reference sequence). J lost 5 bases, V lost 3 bases, and 5 bases had no gene match. The CDR3 has 15 amino acids. The DNA of the CDR3 is TGTGCCAGCAGCTTCCCTAGCGGGGGTGTAGATACGCAGTATTTT. Translated, it gives CASSFPSGGVDTQYF. Drawing the rest from reference TRBV7-9 and TRBJ2-3, the complete variable domain is DTGVSQNPRHKITKRGQNVTFRCDPISEHNRLYWYRQTLGQGPEFLTYFQNEAQLEKSRLLSDRFSAERPKGSFSTLEIQRTEQGDSAMYLCASSFPSGGVDTQYFGPGTRLTVL.

This clone was picked up one time. The chain is built from TRBV6-5 and TRBJ2-7; D not resolved. CDR1 and CDR2 (germline): MNHEY, SVGAGI. With 0 bases removed from V and 4 bases from J, the gap between germline ends came to 7 bases. The CDR3 runs to 13 residues. For the CDR3, the DNA is TGTGCCAGCAGTTACTCTCGGTCTTACGAGCAGTACTTC. Amino acids: CASSYSRSYEQYF.

The sample holds a few counts of this clone. V and J are TRBV6-6 and TRBJ2-2, with 7 bases fitting TRBD2. The ends lost 8 bases at V and 5 bases at J; junction bases unmatched: 8. This CDR3 contains 14 residues. Looked up from germline, CDR1 is MNHNY and CDR2 is SVGAGI (reference sequence). CDR3 nucleotides: TGTGCCAGCCACCCCGGAGCGGGGACCGGGGAGCTGTTTTTT. Protein: CASHPGAGTGELFF.

This clone was seen a few times. This chain links TRBV14 with TRBJ2-4; the D is unclear. Trimming stripped 1 base from V and 0 bases from J, with 13 bases between. This CDR3 contains 17 residues. CDR1 is SGHDN and CDR2 is FVKESK in the germline V gene. Here the CDR3 DNA reads TGTGCCAGCAGCCAAGGAGTCCGGGTGTCAGCCAAAAACATTCAGTACTTC. It is translated as CASSQGVRVSAKNIQYF.

This sequence joins TRBV7-6 and TRBJ2-2; TRBD1 is a possible D gene (6 bases). The germline CDR1 and CDR2 sequences are SGHVS and FNYEAQ. Deletions cut 2 bases from V and 4 bases from J, with 11 bases between. The CDR3 covers 15 residues. The CDR3 sequence is CASSLKQGTTGELFF. CDR3 nucleotides: TGTGCCAGCAGCTTAAAACAGGGTACCACCGGGGAGCTGTTTTTT.

The chain recombines TRBV18 with TRBJ2-2, with 9 bases matching TRBD1. Germline CDR1 and CDR2: KGHSH and LQKENI. The CDR3 spans 16 residues. V lost 0 bases to trimming and J lost 7 bases; unmatched junction nucleotides: 6. CDR3 region: CASSPPNRGHDGELFF. The CDR3 nucleotides are TGTGCCAGCTCACCACCCAACAGGGGGCATGACGGGGAGCTGTTTTTT.

This chain connects TRBV7-2 to TRBJ2-7; 8 nucleotides match TRBD2. The CDR3 spans 16 residues. From germline, CDR1 is SGHTA and CDR2 FQGNSA. With 5 bases clipped from V and 0 bases from J, the junction kept 9 bases outside the gene matches. CDR3 sequence: CASSASLAASSYEQYF. CDR3 nucleotide sequence: TGTGCCAGCAGCGCCTCACTAGCGGCCTCCTCCTACGAGCAGTACTTC.

This chain uses TRBV19 with TRBJ1-2, with D perhaps TRBD1 (5 bases). The CDR3 has 18 amino acids. CDR1 is LNHDA and CDR2 is SQIVND in the germline V gene (reference sequence). Deletions cut 2 bases from V and 6 bases from J, with 25 bases between. This CDR3 is CASSIFPTARPDRDGYTF. The DNA for the CDR3 is TGTGCCAGTAGTATATTCCCGACAGCGCGGCCTGATCGGGATGGCTACACCTTC.

This clone was picked up a small number of times. An end of the junction does not agree with germline; a read error may underlie this. As DNA, the CDR3 is TGTGCCAGCAGCTTGGCCATCGGACAGGGCATTCAGTACTTC. It codes for CASSLAIGQGIQYF. V is TRBV5-1 and J is TRBJ2-4, with 8 bases matching TRBD1. This CDR3 is built from 14 residues. Germline V lookup: CDR1 SGHRS, CDR2 YFSETQ.

This clone was seen a single time. V is TRBV9 and J is TRBJ2-1, with 7 bases lining up with TRBD1. Germline assignment: CDR1 SGDLS and CDR2 YYNGEE. This CDR3 contains 15 residues. V shed 1 base and J 2 bases; nucleotides not matched to a gene: 3. CDR3 sequence: CASSVRGQPYNEQFF. CDR3 DNA sequence: TGTGCCAGCAGCGTAAGGGGACAGCCCTACAATGAGCAGTTCTTC.

The chain employs TRBV2 and TRBJ2-7; D call uncertain. The CDR3 loop spans 12 amino acids. Trimming left V 4 bases short and J 5 bases short, with 9 bases between. CDR1 is SNHLY and CDR2 is FYNNEI in the germline V gene. CDR3 region: CASSGEENEQYF. The CDR3 DNA is TGTGCCAGCAGTGGTGAGGAGAACGAGCAGTACTTC.

The J gene is TRBJ2-6, the V gene TRBV11-3; tentatively, D is TRBD2 (5 bases). Germline V gene data show CDR1 as SGHNT and CDR2 as YENEEA. V lost 5 bases, J lost 4 bases, and 15 bases lay in between. The CDR3 runs to 16 residues. In nucleotides, the CDR3 is TGTGCCAGCAGCGTCGGAGAGGGAACCGGGGCCAACGTCCTGACTTTC. It encodes CASSVGEGTGANVLTF.

The chain employs TRBV6-1 and TRBJ2-4, with 9 bases aligning to TRBD1. Germline loops: CDR1 MNHNS, CDR2 SASEGT. After removal of 4 bases from V and 6 bases from J, the junction contained 7 bases not matched to a gene. This CDR3 has 15 amino acids. The CDR3 spells CASSGQRGQGNIQYF. CDR3 DNA sequence: TGTGCCAGCAGTGGCCAAAGGGGACAGGGAAACATTCAGTACTTC.

The V gene is TRBV7-9, the J gene TRBJ1-1; D is perhaps TRBD1 (6 bases). Germline V CDR1 and CDR2: SEHNR, FQNEAQ (reference sequence). V lost 8 bases to trimming and J lost 5 bases, with 15 bases between them. The CDR3 length is 13 residues. CDR3 in DNA: TGTGCCAGCGTAGGGGAGGGACAAACTGAAGCTTTCTTT. Encoded protein: CASVGEGQTEAFF. Variable domain in full (rest from reference TRBV7-9 and TRBJ1-1): DTGVSQNPRHKITKRGQNVTFRCDPISEHNRLYWYRQTLGQGPEFLTYFQNEAQLEKSRLLSDRFSAERPKGSFSTLEIQRTEQGDSAMYLCASVGEGQTEAFFGQGTRLTVV.

CDR3: CASSGQAGGPEETQYF. CDR3 nucleotides: TGTGCCAGCAGCGGTCAGGCGGGTGGGCCCGAAGAGACCCAGTACTTC. The V gene is TRBV5-4, the J gene TRBJ2-5, with D possibly matching TRBD2 (5 bases). This CDR3 is 16 amino acids long. V was shortened by 4 bases and J by 3 bases, with 19 bases between the two germline ends. The V gene's germline CDR1 is SGHNT and CDR2 YYREEE (reference sequence).

This clone was seen only once. The CDR3 bases are TGCGCCAGCAGCTTGCCGAGCCAAGAGACCCAGTACTTC. Translated: CASSLPSQETQYF. J is TRBJ2-5 and V is TRBV5-1; unclear D gene. The CDR3 is made up of 13 amino acids. V lost 1 base, J lost 1 base, and 5 bases lay in between. Germline V lookup: CDR1 SGHRS, CDR2 YFSETQ.